The 22 T cell receptor beta chains listed next were all sequenced from one sample in a study of T cells expressing NK-cell markers. From its re-call of the 5' RACE reads, TCRdb lists each CDR3 protein once, without DNA. The sample totals 550,000 to 600,000 distinct CDR3 sequences; its top ten clones hold approximately 4%. Sequencing was carried out using blood T cells: a sorted CD56 or NKG2C T cell subset, CD4+ or CD8+ T cells, or bulk PBMC T cells (not recorded which). The receptors were sampled from a man between 18 and 29 years old in good health.

J is TRBJ2-2 and V is TRBV10-3; TCRdb selects TRBD2, and the lack of DNA leaves this call unchecked. This CDR3 is 17 amino acids long. CDR1 is ENHRY, CDR2 SYGVKD, per germline. The CDR3 sequence is CAISDPGAGENTGELFF.

The chain uses TRBV20-1 and TRBJ1-2; TCRdb outputs TRBD1, but without DNA this stays unchecked. Per germline, CDR1 DFQATT and CDR2 SNEGSKA (reference sequence). The CDR3 has 11 residues. Here the CDR3 reads CSARPGEGYTF.

This chain connects TRBV27 to TRBJ2-1; TCRdb picks TRBD1, but there is no DNA to check that call. Germline lookup yields CDR1 MNHEY and CDR2 SMNVEV (reference sequence). The CDR3 is 14 residues long. The CDR3 here is CASTPTPPGHEQFF.

J is TRBJ2-2 and V is TRBV24-1; no DNA is available, so the TRBD2 call from TCRdb remains unchecked. This CDR3 comprises 15 residues. The germline V gene has CDR1 KGHDR and CDR2 SFDVKD. The CDR3 region is CAARGSGMNTGELFF.

This chain connects TRBV4-2 to TRBJ1-6; TCRdb names TRBD1, which stays unverified in the absence of DNA. Germline V gives CDR1 LGHNA, CDR2 YNFKEQ. CDR3 length equals 15 residues. The chain's CDR3 is CASSATQAGESPLHF.

V is TRBV7-9 and J is TRBJ2-5; no DNA is available, so the TRBD1 call from TCRdb remains unchecked. The CDR3 length is 14 residues. From germline, CDR1 is SEHNR and CDR2 FQNEAQ (reference sequence). The CDR3 is CASSPMREGETQYF.

The V call is TRBV12-3 or TRBV12-4, the J call TRBJ2-1; checking the TCRdb D call of TRBD2 is not possible without DNA. This CDR3 contains 16 residues. The CDR3 protein is CASSFTSGRLRGEQFF.

This chain uses TRBV19 with TRBJ2-1; the D gene TCRdb calls, TRBD2, cannot be checked with no DNA. The CDR3 sequence is 18 residues long. Germline loops: CDR1 LNHDA, CDR2 SQIVND (reference sequence). CDR3 loop: CASSIPFGLAEGHNEQFF.

The genes are TRBV3-1 and TRBJ2-7; TCRdb reports TRBD1, a call that lacks DNA to check it against. There are 13 residues in the CDR3. Per germline, CDR1 LGHDT and CDR2 YNNKEL (reference sequence). The CDR3 loop reads CASSRGRVYEQYF.

The chain joins TRBV29-1 to TRBJ2-1; the D gene TCRdb calls, TRBD1, cannot be checked with no DNA. Germline V gene lookup returns CDR1 SQVTM and CDR2 ANQGSEA. The CDR3 runs 13 residues. The CDR3 sequence: CSVARGDTDEQFF.

The chain carries TRBV7-3 and TRBJ2-1; with no DNA, the TCRdb D assignment of TRBD2 cannot be verified. Germline CDR1 SGHTA, CDR2 FQGTGA. The CDR3 is made up of 15 amino acids. The CDR3 reads CASSLTFYPLDEQFF.

The chain recombines TRBV12-3 or TRBV12-4 with TRBJ2-1; absent DNA, TCRdb's TRBD1 call cannot be checked. The CDR3 totals 15 residues. CDR3 protein: CASSLKPGVYNEQFF.

The V and J genes are TRBV20-1 and TRBJ2-7. The germline V gene has CDR1 DFQATT and CDR2 SNEGSKA (reference sequence). The CDR3 is 14 residues long. CDR3 residues: CSARDRVFADEQYF.

The gene calls are TRBV7-2 and TRBJ1-2. Germline V CDR1 and CDR2: SGHTA, FQGNSA. The CDR3 spans 14 residues. The CDR3 loop is CASSRDRAGGGYTF.

The chain is built from TRBV24-1 and TRBJ2-2; TCRdb proposes TRBD2, but this gene call is untestable without DNA. CDR1 is KGHDR and CDR2 is SFDVKD in the germline V gene. CDR3 length: 17 amino acids. The CDR3: CATSDFGLSANTGELFF.

J is TRBJ1-2 and V is TRBV12-3 or TRBV12-4; TCRdb proposes TRBD1, but this gene call is untestable without DNA. The CDR3 covers 13 residues. The CDR3 spells CASSFWPGRGYTF.

The chain joins TRBV6-2 or TRBV6-3 to TRBJ2-3; TCRdb proposes TRBD2, but this gene call is untestable without DNA. Germline V gene lookup returns CDR1 MNHEY and CDR2 SVGEGT. The CDR3 consists of 18 residues. CDR3 in amino acids: CASSYSRRLAGATDTQYF.

This sequence joins TRBV19 and TRBJ1-1; absent DNA, TCRdb's TRBD1 call cannot be checked. CDR1 is LNHDA, CDR2 SQIVND, per germline (reference sequence). The CDR3 is 17 amino acids. The CDR3 protein is CASSPSEFPGRNTEAFF.

The CDR3 sequence is CASGTNRGYTF. The chain links TRBV25-1 to TRBJ1-2; TCRdb calls TRBD1, which cannot be checked without DNA. This CDR3 region has 11 residues. CDR1 MGHDK and CDR2 SYGVNS come from the germline V gene.

This chain's CDR3 is CASSVGSLGGGETQYF. The rearrangement uses TRBV9 and TRBJ2-5; TCRdb indicates TRBD1, and absent DNA this call remains unverified. CDR1 and CDR2 from the germline V gene are SGDLS and YYNGEE. CDR3 length equals 16 residues.

The chain combines TRBV2 with TRBJ1-4. The CDR3 totals 13 residues. From germline, CDR1 is SNHLY and CDR2 FYNNEI. CDR3: CASANGVNEKLFF. The full variable domain, its missing parts supplied by reference TRBV2 and TRBJ1-4, is EPEVTQTPSHQVTQMGQEVILRCVPISNHLYFYWYRQILGQKVEFLVSFYNNEISEKSEIFDDQFSVERPDGSNFTLKIRSTKLEDSAMYFCASANGVNEKLFFGSGTQLSVL.

The chain has TRBV7-9 and TRBJ2-2; with no DNA, the TCRdb D assignment of TRBD2 cannot be verified. The CDR3 covers 17 residues. Germline V lookup: CDR1 SEHNR, CDR2 FQNEAQ (reference sequence). The CDR3 reads CASSLNDRYLGSGELFF.